A single sample gave rise to the 22 T cell receptor beta chains below, sequenced in a study of blood T cell repertoires in COVID-19. The method was immunoSEQ multiplex PCR; TCRdb's version includes in-frame clones alone and lacks a portion of them. The table lists over 120,000 clones, approximately 84% of them singletons. The specimen was peripheral blood. The receptor source for this set is a human donor with acute or convalescent COVID-19. The donor label of this sample is uncertain.

The chain carries TRBV7-2 and TRBJ1-2, with D unresolved. Trimming took 2 bases from V and 3 from J, leaving 10 bases between them. This CDR3 has 14 residues. The germline CDR1 and CDR2 sequences are SGHTA and FQGNSA. The CDR3 is CASSLYNSYYGYTF. CDR3 coding DNA: TGTGCCAGCAGCTTATATAACTCCTACTATGGCTACACCTTC. The full variable domain, its missing parts supplied by reference TRBV7-2 and TRBJ1-2, is GAGVSQSPSNKVTEKGKDVELRCDPISGHTALYWYRQSLGQGLEFLIYFQGNSAPDKSGLPSDRFSAERTGGSVSTLTIQRTQQEDSAVYLCASSLYNSYYGYTFGSGTRLTVV.

V usage is TRBV19 and J usage is TRBJ2-1; 7 positions match TRBD1. Germline V gene data show CDR1 as LNHDA and CDR2 as SQIVND (reference sequence). After removal of 6 bases from V and 0 bases from J, the junction contained 17 bases not matched to a gene. The CDR3 extends over 19 amino acids. For the CDR3, the DNA is TGTGCCAGTAGCGAAAGGATGGGGACAGCAAAAAGCTCCTACAATGAGCAGTTCTTC. As protein: CASSERMGTAKSSYNEQFF. The full variable domain, completed using reference TRBV19 and TRBJ2-1, is DGGITQSPKYLFRKEGQNVTLSCEQNLNHDAMYWYRQDPGQGLRLIYYSQIVNDFQKGDIAEGYSVSREKKESFPLTVTSAQKNPTAFYLCASSERMGTAKSSYNEQFFGPGTRLTVL.

The chain uses TRBV4-2 and TRBJ1-1; perhaps TRBD1 as D (5 bases). The germline CDR1 and CDR2 sequences are LGHNA and YNFKEQ. This CDR3 has 14 amino acids. The V gene lost 1 base and the J gene lost 3 bases, with 9 bases spanning the gap. CDR3 nucleotide sequence: TGTGCCAGCAGCCAAGGGGGCTCGTACACTGAAGCTTTCTTT. The encoded protein is CASSQGGSYTEAFF.

The chain links TRBV28 to TRBJ1-5; 8 bases align to TRBD1. This CDR3 has 13 residues. The germline V gene has CDR1 MDHEN and CDR2 SYDVKM. V lost 6 bases to trimming and J lost 5 bases; unmatched junction nucleotides: 3. DNA for the CDR3: TGTGCCAGCAGGACAGGGGACTATCAGCCCCAGCATTTT. Residues: CASRTGDYQPQHF.

The rearrangement joins TRBV4-3 to TRBJ1-1, with D hard to call. Deletions cut 1 base from V and 8 bases from J, with 14 bases between. The CDR3 sequence is 14 residues long. Germline V gene lookup returns CDR1 LGHNA and CDR2 YSLEER. CDR3 nucleotides: TGCGCCAGCAGCCAAGGATCGGGTGGATCCGAAGCTTTCTTT. As protein: CASSQGSGGSEAFF.

This clone was seen a handful of times. The chain has TRBV19 and TRBJ1-3, with a possible D match to TRBD1 (5 bases). CDR3 size: 17 residues. Germline V gene sequence: CDR1 LNHDA, CDR2 SQIVND (reference sequence). Between the trimmed V and J ends, which lost 3 bases and 2 bases, there was a span of 17 bases. The CDR3 coding sequence is TGTGCCAGTAGTATCTCGTTCGGGGGGGTGGCTGGAAACACCATATATTTT. Amino acids: CASSISFGGVAGNTIYF.

The J gene is TRBJ2-5, the V gene TRBV9; tentatively, D is TRBD2 (6 bases). Trimming removed 3 bases from V and 1 base from J, with 25 bases in between. This CDR3 has 19 residues. CDR1 and CDR2 (germline): SGDLS, YYNGEE. CDR3 bases: TGTGCCAGCAGCGGGTATTCTCCCGGGACTCAGTACGGCCAAGAGACCCAGTACTTC. Amino acid sequence: CASSGYSPGTQYGQETQYF.

CDR3 DNA sequence: TGTGCCAGCAGCTTATATGAGGGAGGCTACACCTTC. The encoded protein is CASSLYEGGYTF. This sequence joins TRBV7-9 and TRBJ1-2; no clear D. V was trimmed by 2 bases and J by 8 bases, leaving 9 bases between them. Per the germline V gene, CDR1 is SEHNR and CDR2 is FQNEAQ (reference sequence). The CDR3 is made up of 12 amino acids.

The CDR3 bases are TGCAGCGTCCCCAGGGGGATTAACACTGAAGCTTTCTTT. Amino acid sequence: CSVPRGINTEAFF. V gene TRBV29-1 combines with J gene TRBJ1-1, with 7 positions matching TRBD1. The CDR3 spans 13 residues. V was clipped by 6 bases and J by 2 bases; unmatched bases: 6. The germline V gene has CDR1 SQVTM and CDR2 ANQGSEA.

Only a few counts were recorded for this clone. The J gene is TRBJ2-7, the V gene TRBV29-1, with TRBD1 matching 8 bases. With 4 bases clipped from V and 3 bases from J, the junction kept 2 bases outside the gene matches. The germline V gene encodes CDR1 SQVTM and CDR2 ANQGSEA. The CDR3 has 12 residues. The CDR3 coding sequence is TGCAGCGTTGTCGGACAGGGCTACGAGCAGTACTTC. Translation: CSVVGQGYEQYF.

The J gene is TRBJ2-7, the V gene TRBV5-1; 10 nucleotides match TRBD2. The V segment lost 0 bases and the J segment 2 bases; nucleotides outside the gene matches: 5. The V gene's germline CDR1 is SGHRS and CDR2 YFSETQ. The CDR3 consists of 16 residues. The CDR3 bases are TGCGCCAGCAGCTTGGAGCCTAGCGGGGGCACCTACGAGCAGTACGTC. This encodes CASSLEPSGGTYEQYV.

V and J are TRBV4-2 and TRBJ1-2, with 7 bases that match TRBD1. The CDR3 extends over 14 amino acids. The V gene end was trimmed by 0 bases and the J gene end by 3 bases; junction bases not matched to a gene: 1. Germline lookup yields CDR1 LGHNA and CDR2 YNFKEQ. The CDR3 protein is CASSQDGQDYGYTF. The CDR3, as DNA: TGTGCCAGCAGCCAAGATGGACAGGACTATGGCTACACCTTC.

The chain employs TRBV7-2 and TRBJ2-2, with 7 bases that match TRBD2. The CDR3 runs 16 residues. V was pared by 7 bases and J by 2 bases, with 10 bases of the junction left unmatched. Germline lookup yields CDR1 SGHTA and CDR2 FQGNSA. CDR3 protein: CASTPRGDYNTGELFF. DNA for the CDR3: TGTGCCAGCACACCCCGGGGGGACTATAACACCGGGGAGCTGTTTTTT.

The rearrangement links TRBV5-1 to TRBJ2-2; TRBD1 aligns across 9 bases. The V gene's germline CDR1 is SGHRS and CDR2 YFSETQ. The CDR3 extends over 15 amino acids. V lost 0 bases and J lost 7; bases outside the gene matches: 4. The CDR3 spells CASSLEGQGIGELFF. The CDR3 DNA reads TGCGCCAGCAGCTTGGAGGGACAGGGCATCGGGGAGCTGTTTTTT.

The chain joins TRBV27 to TRBJ1-2; tentatively, D is TRBD1 (6 bases). This CDR3 comprises 13 residues. CDR1 and CDR2 (germline): MNHEY, SMNVEV (reference sequence). The V gene lost 6 bases and the J gene lost 8 bases, with 16 bases spanning the gap. The CDR3 coding sequence is TGTGCCAGCAGCCAAACAGGGAGGGGAGGCTACACCTTC. Translating gives CASSQTGRGGYTF.

CDR3 in amino acids: CASSLGTSGVLSTDTQYF. CDR3 nucleotide sequence: TGTGCCAGCAGCCTCGGGACTAGCGGAGTCCTTAGCACAGATACGCAGTATTTT. V gene TRBV9 combines with J gene TRBJ2-3, with TRBD2 matching 11 bases. CDR1 is SGDLS, CDR2 YYNGEE, per germline. This CDR3 spans 18 amino acids. Germline trimming cut 4 bases from V and 0 bases from J; bases unmatched to any gene: 10.

V and J are TRBV29-1 and TRBJ1-1, with D maybe TRBD1 (6 bases). Trimming shortened V by 6 bases and J by 0 bases, and 14 bases separated the two germline ends. CDR1 and CDR2 (germline): SQVTM, ANQGSEA. The CDR3 is 14 amino acids. The CDR3 here is CSVRGGGLNTEAFF. DNA for the CDR3: TGCAGCGTCCGAGGGGGGGGCTTGAACACTGAAGCTTTCTTT.

This clone appeared a few times. V gene TRBV12-5 combines with J gene TRBJ2-5, with 7 nucleotides matching TRBD1. Per the germline V gene, CDR1 is LGHNT and CDR2 is FRNRAP. The CDR3 is 13 amino acids. V shed 6 bases, J shed 2 bases, and the junction held 3 bases outside the gene matches. The DNA for the CDR3 is TGTGCTAGTGGATTCAGGGGGCAAGAGACCCAGTACTTC. Protein: CASGFRGQETQYF.

The V and J genes are TRBV5-6 and TRBJ1-2; possibly TRBD1 for D (5 bases). Germline CDR1 reads SGHDT; CDR2 reads YYEEEE. The CDR3 length is 13 residues. V lost 0 bases and J lost 8, with 11 bases in between. The CDR3 reads CASSLGQGNGYTF. CDR3 sequence (DNA): TGTGCCAGCAGCTTGGGGCAGGGTAACGGCTACACCTTC. Full variable domain (missing parts from reference TRBV5-6 and TRBJ1-2): DAGVTQSPTHLIKTRGQQVTLRCSPKSGHDTVSWYQQALGQGPQFIFQYYEEEERQRGNFPDRFSGHQFPNYSSELNVNALLLGDSALYLCASSLGQGNGYTFGSGTRLTVV.

The V call is TRBV4-2, the J call TRBJ2-5; 10 bases fit TRBD2. The V gene end was trimmed by 0 bases and the J gene end by 6 bases; junction bases not matched to a gene: 7. Germline V gene sequence: CDR1 LGHNA, CDR2 YNFKEQ. This CDR3 comprises 16 residues. The CDR3 DNA follows: TGTGCCAGCAGCCAAGAAAGCGGGGGGGCAGCGAAGACCCAGTACTTC. It is translated as CASSQESGGAAKTQYF.

Only one count was recorded for this clone. Other DNA sequences of this sample code for an identical CDR3. The gene calls are TRBV4-3 and TRBJ2-5; D call uncertain. The CDR3 is 14 amino acids. Per the germline V gene, CDR1 is LGHNA and CDR2 is YSLEER. Trimming stripped 0 bases from V and 3 bases from J, with 8 bases between. The CDR3 DNA is TGCGCCAGCAGCCAAGATGGCGGTAAAGAGACCCAGTACTTC. Translation gives CASSQDGGKETQYF.

This clone was picked up one time. The chain has TRBV30 and TRBJ1-4; 7 bases match TRBD1. The CDR3 has 14 amino acids. The V and J ends lost 1 base and 5 bases, in that order; junction bases with no gene match: 4. The germline V gene encodes CDR1 GTSNPN and CDR2 SVGIG (reference sequence). The CDR3 DNA is TGTGCCTGGAGTGGGGGACAGTGGAATGAAAAACTGTTTTTT. This sequence encodes CAWSGGQWNEKLFF. Together with reference TRBV30 and TRBJ1-4, the CDR3 gives the full variable domain: SQTIHQWPATLVQPVGSPLSLECTVEGTSNPNLYWYRQAAGRGLQLLFYSVGIGQISSEVPQNLSASRPQDRQFILSSKKLLLSDSGFYLCAWSGGQWNEKLFFGSGTQLSVL.